These T cell receptor beta chains were read from a single sample in a study of cytomegalovirus exposure and HLA in healthy donors. Clones were sequenced by immunoSEQ multiplex PCR, and TCRdb holds only the in-frame ones, with some missing. The sample shows 70,000 or so clones, 65% to 70% of them seen only once. The specimen sequenced was PBMCs. These receptors originate from a woman aged 25-40 years in good health and CMV-seronegative. CDR3s include the opening cysteine and the closing phenylalanine or tryptophan. The D gene is left open where the match is weak. Not every row has a clone size; where given, it reads once, few, many or a size class.

V	size	J	D	CDR3	DNA
TRBV7-9	NA	TRBJ2-5	TRBD2	CASSLSGTSEETQYF	TGTGCCAGCAGCTTAAGCGGCACTAGCGAAGAGACCCAGTACTTC
TRBV4-1	few	TRBJ1-3	NA	CASSQGTAGNTIYF	TGCGCCAGCAGCCAAGGGACAGCTGGAAACACCATATATTTT
TRBV2	NA	TRBJ2-5	NA	CASSEGGQETQYF	TGTGCCAGCAGTGAGGGGGGCCAAGAGACCCAGTACTTC
TRBV25-1	NA	TRBJ2-7	TRBD1	CASSELGAGGASYEQYF	TGTGCCAGCAGTGAATTGGGGGCAGGGGGCGCGTCCTACGAGCAGTACTTC
TRBV5-1	NA	TRBJ2-5	NA	CASTPTPRETQYF	TGCGCCAGCACCCCCACCCCGCGGGAGACCCAGTACTTC
TRBV13	NA	TRBJ1-2	TRBD1	CASRFLRQGGNYGYTF	TGTGCCAGCAGGTTTCTTCGGCAGGGGGGAAACTATGGCTACACCTTC
TRBV7-9	NA	TRBJ1-1	TRBD1	CASSPRDSPEAFF	TGTGCCAGCAGCCCGAGGGACAGCCCTGAAGCTTTCTTT
TRBV4-1	NA	TRBJ1-6	TRBD1	CASSHTGVDSPLHF	TGCGCCAGCAGCCATACAGGGGTGGATTCACCCCTCCACTTT
TRBV7-3	NA	TRBJ2-3	TRBD2	CASSRTSLDTQYF	TGTGCCAGCAGCCGGACTAGCTTGGATACGCAGTATTTT
TRBV5-4	NA	TRBJ2-1	NA	CASSGRDGGSYNEQFF	TGTGCCAGCAGCGGGCGGGACGGAGGCTCCTACAATGAGCAGTTCTTC
TRBV27	few	TRBJ2-3	NA	CASRASSTDTQYF	TGTGCCAGCAGGGCCTCTAGCACAGATACGCAGTATTTT
TRBV20-1	NA	TRBJ2-5	NA	CSARDRETQYF	TGCAGTGCTAGAGACCGGGAGACCCAGTACTTC
TRBV5-1	NA	TRBJ1-2	TRBD1	CASSWGGTGASYYGYTF	TGCGCCAGCAGCTGGGGGGGGACAGGGGCGTCCTACTATGGCTACACCTTC
TRBV9	once	TRBJ1-1	NA	CASSVGQGFTNTEAFF	TGTGCCAGCAGCGTAGGGCAGGGGTTCACGAACACTGAAGCTTTCTTT
TRBV10-3	NA	TRBJ1-3	TRBD1	CAITRGDRTGNTIYF	TGTGCCATCACTCGGGGGGACAGGACTGGAAACACCATATATTTT
TRBV4-3	few	TRBJ2-3	NA	CASSNGTFGSSTDTQYF	TGCGCCAGCAGCAATGGGACATTCGGTAGTTCTACAGATACGCAGTATTTT
TRBV4-1	NA	TRBJ1-1	NA	CASSHFWGGGTEAFF	TGCGCCAGCAGCCACTTTTGGGGGGGCGGCACTGAAGCTTTCTTT
TRBV19	NA	TRBJ2-7	TRBD2	CASTNRGLAGGHEQYF	TGTGCCAGTACTAATAGGGGACTAGCGGGGGGACACGAGCAGTACTTC
TRBV5-1	NA	TRBJ1-3	TRBD1	CASSPAATQGVNTIYF	TGCGCCAGCAGCCCGGCGGCCACCCAGGGGGTGAACACCATATATTTT
TRBV25-1	NA	TRBJ2-1	TRBD2	CASSDRLAGIEQFF	TGTGCCAGCAGTGATAGACTAGCGGGGATTGAGCAGTTCTTC
TRBV5-1	few	TRBJ1-4	TRBD1	CASSPTGGPNEKLFF	TGCGCCAGCAGCCCGACAGGGGGGCCTAATGAAAAACTGTTTTTT
TRBV29-1	few	TRBJ1-1	NA	CSVVPNSMNTEAFF	TGCAGCGTCGTGCCCAACTCAATGAACACTGAAGCTTTCTTT